This paragraph covers one T cell receptor (beta chain) sequence. This sample stems from a study of blood T cells in healthy people across ages. The use of a sample-barcoded 5' primer and a J-beta primer mix characterized a second PCR of roughly 7 to 11 cycles. Each CDR3 protein gets one entry after TCRdb re-called the 5' RACE reads with MiXCR. In the table there are about 1.4 million distinct CDR3 sequences, 59% of which are singletons. The CDR3 is 20 residues long. V lost 0 bases to trimming and J lost 6 bases; unmatched junction nucleotides: 19. This rearrangement joins TRBV12-3 or TRBV12-4 to TRBJ1-5, with 8 bases aligning to TRBD1. Sequenced material: blood. This sequence originates from a man aged 18 to 35 in good health. As DNA, the CDR3 is TGTGCCAGCAGTTTAGCTTACGATCGGAACAGGGACAGGCGAGGTCAGCCCCAGCATTTT. It is translated as CASSLAYDRNRDRRGQPQHF.